The 27 T cell receptor beta chains below come from one sample, sequenced in a study of Tregs in tolerant kidney transplant recipients. The assay was immunoSEQ multiplex PCR, and TCRdb's table has in-frame clones only and misses some. This table holds about 240,000 clones, around 81% found once. The sequenced sample was CD4+ T cells from blood. These receptors came from a human donor in good health.

V gene TRBV2 combines with J gene TRBJ1-5; maybe TRBD1 (5 bases). CDR3 length equals 13 residues. The germline gives CDR1 SNHLY, CDR2 FYNNEI. The V and J ends lost 6 bases and 6 bases respectively, with 12 bases between them. The CDR3 reads CASSQGAGQPQHF. CDR3 nucleotides: TGTGCCAGCAGCCAGGGAGCCGGTCAGCCCCAGCATTTT. Supplemented by reference TRBV2 and TRBJ1-5, the full variable domain reads EPEVTQTPSHQVTQMGQEVILRCVPISNHLYFYWYRQILGQKVEFLVSFYNNEISEKSEIFDDQFSVERPDGSNFTLKIRSTKLEDSAMYFCASSQGAGQPQHFGDGTRLSIL.

This chain uses TRBV4-1 with TRBJ2-7; D not certain. Between the trimmed V and J ends, which lost 0 bases and 3 bases, there was a span of 12 bases. Germline values: CDR1 MGHRA, CDR2 YSYEKL. The CDR3 is 15 amino acids. Here the CDR3 reads CASSQDRYRVYEQYF. CDR3 DNA: TGCGCCAGCAGCCAAGACAGGTATCGGGTCTACGAGCAGTACTTC.

The chain combines TRBV6-1 with TRBJ1-2; D is unclear. The ends were cut back, 2 bases at V and 4 bases at J, with 8 bases in the middle. CDR3 length: 13 amino acids. The V gene's germline CDR1 is MNHNS and CDR2 SASEGT. The CDR3 reads CASSESGFYGYTF. DNA for the CDR3: TGTGCCAGCAGTGAATCAGGCTTCTATGGCTACACCTTC.

About this clone itself: One junction end disagrees with the germline gene, perhaps due to a read error. V is TRBV13 and J is TRBJ2-2; a possible D gene is TRBD1 (5 bases). The CDR3 spans 16 residues. CDR1 PRHDT and CDR2 FYEKMQ come from the germline V gene (reference sequence). CDR3 nucleotides: TGTGCCAGCAGTTTAGCCCCAGGGTTATACACCGGGGAGCTGTTTTTT. Protein sequence: CASSLAPGLYTGELFF.

V and J are TRBV30 and TRBJ2-2; possibly TRBD1 for D (5 bases). Germline V gene data show CDR1 as GTSNPN and CDR2 as SVGIG (reference sequence). This CDR3 spans 13 amino acids. Deletions cut 0 bases from V and 6 bases from J, with 8 bases between. The CDR3 region has the DNA TGTGCCTGGAGTGTAAAAGGGGCCGGGGAGCTGTTTTTT. It encodes CAWSVKGAGELFF.

This chain links TRBV27 with TRBJ1-5, with a tentative D call TRBD1 (5 bases). The length of the CDR3 is 14 residues. Deletions cut 4 bases from V and 5 bases from J, with 12 bases between. The germline gives CDR1 MNHEY, CDR2 SMNVEV (reference sequence). The CDR3 DNA reads as TGTGCCAGCAGTTCCAGGGTACTGGATCAGCCCCAGCATTTT. This sequence encodes CASSSRVLDQPQHF.

V usage is TRBV9 and J usage is TRBJ2-1; D not resolved. The CDR3 totals 13 residues. The germline V and J ends were trimmed by 1 base and 4 bases, with 6 bases remaining between them. In germline, CDR1 is SGDLS, CDR2 YYNGEE. The DNA for the CDR3 is TGTGCCAGCAGCGTATCAGCTTACAATGAGCAGTTCTTC. This sequence encodes CASSVSAYNEQFF. The full variable domain, its missing parts supplied by reference TRBV9 and TRBJ2-1, is DSGVTQTPKHLITATGQRVTLRCSPRSGDLSVYWYQQSLDQGLQFLIQYYNGEERAKGNILERFSAQQFPDLHSELNLSSLELGDSALYFCASSVSAYNEQFFGPGTRLTVL.

The J gene is TRBJ2-7, the V gene TRBV7-3, with D unclear. Germline V gene data show CDR1 as SGHTA and CDR2 as FQGTGA. Trimming took off 0 bases at V and 7 bases at J, with 13 bases between the two ends. This CDR3 contains 14 residues. DNA for the CDR3: TGTGCCAGCAGCTTAACTGGGAACCCCGGGGAGCAGTACTTC. Translating it yields CASSLTGNPGEQYF. The full variable domain, its missing parts supplied by reference TRBV7-3 and TRBJ2-7, is GAGVSQTPSNKVTEKGKYVELRCDPISGHTALYWYRQSLGQGPEFLIYFQGTGAADDSGLPNDRFFAVRPEGSVSTLKIQRTERGDSAVYLCASSLTGNPGEQYFGPGTRLTVT.

The chain uses TRBV4-1 and TRBJ1-1, with 7 bases fitting TRBD1. Germline V lookup: CDR1 MGHRA, CDR2 YSYEKL. The ends lost 4 bases at V and 0 bases at J; junction bases unmatched: 5. This CDR3 has 15 amino acids. This CDR3 reads CASSLQGTLNTEAFF. DNA of the CDR3: TGCGCCAGCAGCCTACAGGGGACCCTGAACACTGAAGCTTTCTTT.

The chain recombines TRBV10-3 with TRBJ2-7; 11 bases align to TRBD1. Trimming at V came to 0 bases and at J to 2 bases, leaving 0 bases not matched to a gene. The CDR3 length is 15 residues. Per germline, CDR1 ENHRY and CDR2 SYGVKD. Here the CDR3 DNA reads TGTGCCATCAGTGAGTCGGACAGGGGGCCCTACGAGCAGTACTTC. Translating gives CAISESDRGPYEQYF.

The chain combines TRBV5-1 with TRBJ2-3, with TRBD2 matching 11 bases. This CDR3 contains 15 residues. J gave up 4 bases and V 0 bases, and 1 base lay outside the gene matches. Germline V gene lookup returns CDR1 SGHRS and CDR2 YFSETQ. This CDR3 is CASSLVAGGPDTQYF. In nucleotides, the CDR3 is TGCGCCAGCAGCTTGGTAGCGGGGGGGCCAGATACGCAGTATTTT.

The genes are TRBV6-4 and TRBJ1-2; tentative D call: TRBD1 (5 bases). This CDR3 contains 15 residues. The germline CDR1 and CDR2 sequences are MRHNA and SNTAGT. V lost 5 bases to trimming and J lost 7 bases, with 20 bases between them. DNA for the CDR3: TGTGCCAGCAGTTCCACGTGGGGGTTCGGGGTTGGCTACACCTTC. Protein: CASSSTWGFGVGYTF.

In this sample, this clone turned up once. The J gene is TRBJ2-1, the V gene TRBV5-1, with 8 bases matching TRBD2. J gave up 2 bases and V 2 bases, and 9 bases lay outside the gene matches. Germline values: CDR1 SGHRS, CDR2 YFSETQ. The CDR3 extends over 17 amino acids. DNA for the CDR3: TGCGCCAGCAGCTTATTAAGCGGGAGCGGGCCCTACAATGAGCAGTTCTTC. It is translated as CASSLLSGSGPYNEQFF.

The V gene is TRBV5-6, the J gene TRBJ2-3; 7 bases fit TRBD2. This CDR3 is built from 18 residues. CDR1 and CDR2 from the germline V gene are SGHDT and YYEEEE. The ends lost 1 base at V and 2 bases at J; junction bases unmatched: 13. The CDR3 loop is CASSLRVGSGAYTDTQYF. In DNA form, the CDR3 reads TGTGCCAGCAGCTTGAGGGTCGGGAGCGGGGCATACACAGATACGCAGTATTTT.

V gene TRBV5-1 combines with J gene TRBJ1-1, with 8 bases matching TRBD1. This CDR3 is 12 amino acids long. V lost 4 bases to trimming and J lost 6 bases; unmatched junction nucleotides: 2. Looked up from germline, CDR1 is SGHRS and CDR2 is YFSETQ. The CDR3 DNA is TGCGCCAGCAGCCGGACAGGGCCTGAAGCTTTCTTT. Translating gives CASSRTGPEAFF. Using reference TRBV5-1 and TRBJ1-1 for the parts outside the CDR3, the full variable domain is KAGVTQTPRYLIKTRGQQVTLSCSPISGHRSVSWYQQTPGQGLQFLFEYFSETQRNKGNFPGRFSGRQFSNSRSEMNVSTLELGDSALYLCASSRTGPEAFFGQGTRLTVV.

CDR3 protein: CTSSRKLGGVIPYEQYF. Here the CDR3 DNA reads TGCACCAGCAGCCGGAAATTAGGGGGAGTGATTCCCTACGAGCAGTACTTC. The chain joins TRBV1 to TRBJ2-7; the table names TRBD1, a call not compared with the DNA. TRBV1 is designated a pseudogene. This CDR3 has 17 amino acids.

This sequence joins TRBV27 and TRBJ2-5; 10 nucleotides agree with TRBD2. Germline-derived CDR1 and CDR2 are MNHEY and SMNVEV (reference sequence). The CDR3 has 14 amino acids. V was pared by 4 bases and J by 7 bases, with 6 bases of the junction left unmatched. The CDR3: CASSSLAGVGTQYF. The CDR3 region has the DNA TGTGCCAGCAGTTCCCTAGCGGGAGTCGGGACCCAGTACTTC.

V and J are TRBV9 and TRBJ1-2; D call uncertain. Germline V gives CDR1 SGDLS, CDR2 YYNGEE. The CDR3 is 13 amino acids. V lost 0 bases, J lost 7 bases, and 10 bases lay in between. CDR3 sequence: CASSVEGRTGYTF. CDR3 coding DNA: TGTGCCAGCAGCGTAGAAGGACGGACTGGCTACACCTTC.

The chain couples TRBV6-5 to TRBJ2-7, with unresolved D. Trimming removed 6 bases at V and 1 base at J, with 13 bases between. This CDR3 has 14 amino acids. Germline V CDR1 and CDR2: MNHEY, SVGAGI. The CDR3 DNA follows: TGTGCCAGCAGACCCCGGGCCGCTTCCTACGAGCAGTACTTC. This encodes CASRPRAASYEQYF.

V is TRBV9 and J is TRBJ2-7; D perhaps matches TRBD1 (6 bases). Germline CDR1 reads SGDLS; CDR2 reads YYNGEE. The CDR3 sequence is 15 residues long. V shed 0 bases and J shed 6 bases, with 16 bases lying between them. DNA of the CDR3: TGTGCCAGCAGCGTAGCATCCAGCAGGGGTGGCGAGCAGTACTTC. Protein: CASSVASSRGGEQYF.

CDR3 loop: CASSQLAGARDEQYF. The DNA of the CDR3 is TGTGCCAGCAGCCAGCTAGCGGGAGCTAGGGACGAGCAGTACTTC. The rearrangement uses TRBV4-2 and TRBJ2-7; the match to TRBD2 covers 10 bases. The CDR3 has 15 residues. The germline V gene has CDR1 LGHNA and CDR2 YNFKEQ. Trimming cost V 3 bases and J 5 bases; bases outside gene matches: 7.

CDR3 protein: CASIRTGQWDLARGNEQFF. The CDR3 DNA reads TGTGCCAGCATCCGGACAGGGCAATGGGACCTAGCCCGGGGCAATGAGCAGTTCTTC. This sequence joins TRBV21-1 and TRBJ2-1; the table assigns TRBD1, which was not confirmed against the DNA. TRBV21-1 is recorded as a pseudogene. The length of the CDR3 is 19 residues.

The gene calls are TRBV5-1 and TRBJ1-6, with 7 bases lining up with TRBD1. Germline CDR1 and CDR2: SGHRS and YFSETQ. CDR3 length equals 14 residues. V lost 3 bases and J lost 7; bases outside the gene matches: 4. The CDR3 region is CASSSTGKNSPLHF. The CDR3 DNA reads TGCGCCAGCAGCTCGACAGGGAAAAATTCACCCCTCCACTTT.

To note about this clone: Different DNA sequences within this sample yield the same CDR3. The chain has TRBV18 and TRBJ1-5, with no clear D. The CDR3 extends over 13 amino acids. V lost 6 bases, J lost 2 bases, and 8 bases lay in between. CDR1 is KGHSH, CDR2 LQKENI, per germline. The CDR3 DNA reads as TGTGCCAGCTCCGCCGGGGGCAATCAGCCCCAGCATTTT. It yields the protein CASSAGGNQPQHF.

The chain joins TRBV25-1 to TRBJ2-5; 11 nucleotides agree with TRBD1. From germline, CDR1 is MGHDK and CDR2 SYGVNS. CDR3 length equals 15 residues. Trimming at V came to 3 bases and at J to 7 bases, leaving 7 bases not matched to a gene. The CDR3 here is CASSDPGTGGWTQYF. CDR3 nucleotides: TGTGCCAGCAGTGACCCGGGGACAGGGGGTTGGACCCAGTACTTC. The entire variable domain, with the rest obtained from reference TRBV25-1 and TRBJ2-5, is as follows: EADIYQTPRYLVIGTGKKITLECSQTMGHDKMYWYQQDPGMELHLIHYSYGVNSTEKGDLSSESTVSRIRTEHFPLTLESARPSHTSQYLCASSDPGTGGWTQYFGPGTRLLVL.

The V and J genes are TRBV7-9 and TRBJ1-1; a weak D match, TRBD1 (5 bases). Germline V gene sequence: CDR1 SEHNR, CDR2 FQNEAQ (reference sequence). V lost 5 bases and J lost 8, with 12 bases in between. This CDR3 region has 12 residues. CDR3 in amino acids: CASSRGDREAFF. The DNA for the CDR3 is TGTGCCAGCAGCCGAGGTGACAGAGAAGCTTTCTTT.

The chain combines TRBV18 with TRBJ1-1, with TRBD1 matching 7 bases. Trimming at V came to 4 bases and at J to 0 bases, leaving 8 bases not matched to a gene. Germline CDR1 is KGHSH and CDR2 is LQKENI. The CDR3 runs to 16 residues. Here the CDR3 DNA reads TGTGCCAGCTCACGAAACAGGGGACCCATGAACACTGAAGCTTTCTTT. It specifies CASSRNRGPMNTEAFF.